These 20 T cell receptor beta chains originate from one sample sequenced in a study of graft-versus-host responses after intestinal transplantation. Generated by immunoSEQ multiplex PCR, the TCRdb table keeps only in-frame clones and is missing some. The profile shows 90,000 to 130,000 clones, more than 90% of them singletons. Their antigens remain unidentified. The input for sequencing was unstimulated CD4+ T cells sorted from spleen or lymph node cells, taken before transplant. These receptors were obtained from a human donor who was the organ donor for an intestinal transplant.

V is TRBV7-9 and J is TRBJ2-1, with 9 bases matching TRBD1. The J segment lost 0 bases and the V segment lost 0 bases, leaving 0 bases of the junction unmatched. Germline V gene lookup returns CDR1 SEHNR and CDR2 FQNEAQ (reference sequence). CDR3 size: 16 residues. CDR3 sequence (DNA): TGTGCCAGCAGCTTAGCGACAGGGGGCTCCTACAATGAGCAGTTCTTC. Translating it yields CASSLATGGSYNEQFF.

The chain recombines TRBV7-6 with TRBJ1-5, with D possibly being TRBD1 (6 bases). Germline CDR1 is SGHVS and CDR2 is FNYEAQ. V lost 8 bases, J lost 0 bases, and 14 bases lay in between. This CDR3 region has 15 residues. The DNA for the CDR3 is TGTGCCAGCCAGGGGCCGGTAAATAGCAATCAGCCCCAGCATTTT. Translation: CASQGPVNSNQPQHF.

The chain joins TRBV23-1 to TRBJ2-3; D uncertain. TRBV23-1 falls under the ORF class, with uncertain function. V was clipped by 0 bases and J by 4 bases, with 11 bases between them. The CDR3 loop spans 15 amino acids. The CDR3: CASSQSHPKADTQYF. CDR3 bases: TGCGCCAGCAGTCAATCTCACCCGAAAGCAGATACGCAGTATTTT.

The rearrangement joins TRBV7-2 to TRBJ1-5, with D uncertain. Per germline, CDR1 SGHTA and CDR2 FQGNSA. The ends were cut back, 2 bases at V and 7 bases at J, with 9 bases in the middle. The CDR3 loop spans 13 amino acids. This chain's CDR3 is CASSLRVGQPQHF. CDR3 coding DNA: TGTGCCAGCAGCTTACGGGTAGGGCAGCCCCAGCATTTT.

The chain joins TRBV28 to TRBJ2-3, with D perhaps TRBD2 (5 bases). V was clipped by 3 bases and J by 1 base, with 11 bases between them. The germline V gene has CDR1 MDHEN and CDR2 SYDVKM. This CDR3 is 15 amino acids long. CDR3 nucleotide sequence: TGTGCCAGCAGTTTGCCGGGATCGGGCACAGATACGCAGTATTTT. This encodes CASSLPGSGTDTQYF.

This rearrangement joins TRBV30 to TRBJ2-7; 9 bases match TRBD2. V lost 5 bases, J lost 5 bases, and 10 bases stayed unmatched. CDR1 and CDR2 (germline): GTSNPN, SVGIG (reference sequence). The CDR3 runs 14 residues. This CDR3 is CAWGKGTSKNEQYF. CDR3 nucleotides: TGTGCCTGGGGAAAAGGGACTAGCAAGAACGAGCAGTACTTC.

The rearrangement joins TRBV5-4 to TRBJ2-1, with TRBD1 identical over 9 bases. With V trimmed by 3 bases and J by 4 bases, 2 bases remained unmatched. Germline values: CDR1 SGHNT, CDR2 YYREEE (reference sequence). The CDR3 extends over 14 amino acids. CDR3 region: CASSSGQGYNEQFF. The CDR3 DNA reads TGTGCCAGCAGCTCGGGACAGGGATACAATGAGCAGTTCTTC.

The rearrangement links TRBV19 to TRBJ2-7, with a weak D call TRBD1 (5 bases). V was pared by 6 bases and J by 7 bases, with 19 bases between. Germline V CDR1 and CDR2: LNHDA, SQIVND (reference sequence). The CDR3 spans 14 residues. As DNA, the CDR3 is TGTGCCAGTAGCCCGACAGCCGACTTGGTAGAGCAGTACTTC. It is translated as CASSPTADLVEQYF.

The chain combines TRBV19 with TRBJ1-3; D is undetermined. Germline CDR1 LNHDA, CDR2 SQIVND (reference sequence). The length of the CDR3 is 14 residues. The ends were cut back, 5 bases at V and 4 bases at J, with 12 bases in the middle. The CDR3 sequence is CASSVGATGNTIYF. The CDR3 nucleotides read TGTGCCAGTAGTGTGGGCGCCACCGGAAACACCATATATTTT.

CDR3 sequence reads: CASSRRESSYNEQFF. Written as DNA, the CDR3 is TGTGCCAGCAGTCGGCGGGAGAGCTCCTACAATGAGCAGTTCTTC. V is TRBV6-1 and J is TRBJ2-1, with 7 bases that match TRBD2. From germline, CDR1 is MNHNS and CDR2 SASEGT. The length of the CDR3 is 15 residues. The V gene end was trimmed by 5 bases and the J gene end by 0 bases; junction bases not matched to a gene: 4.

This clone has only one observation. This chain joins TRBV6-6 and TRBJ1-1, with unresolved D. V gave up 10 bases and J gave up 1 base, with 16 bases separating them. Germline V gene data show CDR1 as MNHNY and CDR2 as SVGAGI (reference sequence). CDR3 length: 14 residues. The CDR3 region is CATRRLAKNTEAFF. The CDR3 DNA sequence: TGTGCCACCCGGCGGTTGGCGAAGAACACTGAAGCTTTCTTT.

The chain links TRBV5-1 to TRBJ2-5; D gene ambiguous. Germline loops: CDR1 SGHRS, CDR2 YFSETQ. Trimming removed 4 bases at V and 1 base at J, with 11 bases between. This CDR3 has 14 amino acids. DNA for the CDR3: TGCGCCAGCAGCAGACCTGGGCCCCAAGAGACCCAGTACTTC. Residues: CASSRPGPQETQYF.

V is TRBV27 and J is TRBJ2-1; 12 bases are a match to TRBD2. Germline loops: CDR1 MNHEY, CDR2 SMNVEV (reference sequence). V was clipped by 8 bases and J by 2 bases; unmatched bases: 7. CDR3 size: 16 residues. The DNA of the CDR3 is TGTGCCAGCGGTAGACTAGCGGGAGCCCCCTACAATGAGCAGTTCTTC. It yields the protein CASGRLAGAPYNEQFF.

J is TRBJ1-3 and V is TRBV5-1; the D gene is possibly TRBD1 (5 bases). The germline CDR1 and CDR2 sequences are SGHRS and YFSETQ. Deletions cut 0 bases from V and 0 bases from J, with 10 bases between. The CDR3 is 16 residues long. This CDR3 reads CASSLGQPSSGNTIYF. The CDR3 DNA reads as TGCGCCAGCAGCTTGGGACAGCCGAGCTCTGGAAACACCATATATTTT.

The V and J genes are TRBV5-1 and TRBJ2-3; D is perhaps TRBD2 (5 bases). Trimming removed 5 bases at V and 3 bases at J, with 16 bases between. Germline lookup yields CDR1 SGHRS and CDR2 YFSETQ. The CDR3 totals 15 residues. In nucleotides, the CDR3 is TGCGCCAGCAGTGAGGGCTACCGGCCAACAGATACGCAGTATTTT. Its translation is CASSEGYRPTDTQYF.

The V and J genes are TRBV4-2 and TRBJ2-1, with D maybe TRBD2 (6 bases). The CDR3 has 16 amino acids. Trimming stripped 3 bases from V and 5 bases from J, with 17 bases between. CDR1 is LGHNA, CDR2 YNFKEQ, per germline. CDR3: CASSHRIAASHNEQFF. CDR3 DNA sequence: TGTGCCAGCAGCCACCGAATAGCGGCTTCCCACAATGAGCAGTTCTTC.

This chain joins TRBV6-1 and TRBJ2-7; 12 bases map to TRBD1. Germline trimming cut 8 bases from V and 2 bases from J; bases unmatched to any gene: 7. Germline values: CDR1 MNHNS, CDR2 SASEGT. The CDR3 consists of 15 residues. The CDR3, as DNA: TGTGCCAGCCTAGGGACAGGGGGCTCCCCCTACGAGCAGTACTTC. Its protein is CASLGTGGSPYEQYF.

The genes are TRBV6-1 and TRBJ1-4; tentatively, D is TRBD1 (6 bases). The V gene's germline CDR1 is MNHNS and CDR2 SASEGT. Trimming took off 2 bases at V and 5 bases at J, with 9 bases between the two ends. This CDR3 has 14 residues. DNA for the CDR3: TGTGCCAGCAGTGAACAGGGGAACAATGAAAAACTGTTTTTT. Protein: CASSEQGNNEKLFF.

V is TRBV7-9 and J is TRBJ1-3, with D possibly being TRBD1 (5 bases). Germline CDR1 reads SEHNR; CDR2 reads FQNEAQ (reference sequence). V was clipped by 4 bases and J by 9 bases, with 10 bases between them. This CDR3 region has 12 residues. The CDR3 DNA reads as TGTGCCAGCAGCTCCGAAGGGGTCACCATATATTTT. Translated: CASSSEGVTIYF.

This chain joins TRBV6-5 and TRBJ1-4; D gene ambiguous. The CDR3 covers 15 residues. Germline CDR1 and CDR2: MNHEY and SVGAGI. V was clipped by 0 bases and J by 8 bases, with 13 bases between them. CDR3 sequence: CASSYSRGIGEKLFF. CDR3 nucleotide sequence: TGTGCCAGCAGTTACTCCCGAGGGATCGGCGAAAAACTGTTTTTT.